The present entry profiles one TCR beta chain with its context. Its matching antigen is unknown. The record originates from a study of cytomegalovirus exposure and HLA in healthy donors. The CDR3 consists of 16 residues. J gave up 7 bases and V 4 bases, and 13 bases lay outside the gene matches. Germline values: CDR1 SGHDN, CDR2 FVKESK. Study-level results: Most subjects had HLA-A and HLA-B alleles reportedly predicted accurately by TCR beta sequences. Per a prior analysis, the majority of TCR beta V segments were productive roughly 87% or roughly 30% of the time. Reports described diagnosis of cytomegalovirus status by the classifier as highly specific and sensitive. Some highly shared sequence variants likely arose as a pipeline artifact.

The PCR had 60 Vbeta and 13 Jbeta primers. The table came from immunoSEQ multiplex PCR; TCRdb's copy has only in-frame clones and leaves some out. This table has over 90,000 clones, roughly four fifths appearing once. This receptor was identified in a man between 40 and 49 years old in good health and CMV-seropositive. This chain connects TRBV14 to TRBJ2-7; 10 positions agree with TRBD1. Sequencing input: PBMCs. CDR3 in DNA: TGTGCCAGCAGCCCCCCTCCCGGGACAGGGGTAAGGGAGCAGTACTTC. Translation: CASSPPPGTGVREQYF.